The clone carrying this TCR beta chain has a count of ten or more. Antigen specificity is unknown. It was approximately 10 milliliters of peripheral blood that were drawn from each donor. Extraction of total RNA produced a minimum of 5 micrograms from each sample. Sample-barcoded 5' priming and a J-beta primer mix drove a second PCR of 7 to 11 cycles. Each cDNA molecule received a tag from a template-switch adaptor that had 12 random nucleotides. From the 5' RACE reads, TCRdb called clonotypes with MiXCR, one entry per CDR3 protein. The table includes 550,000 to 800,000 distinct CDR3 sequences, roughly 32% detected once. The CDR3 sequence is 11 residues long. V lost 5 bases and J 10 bases, leaving 14 bases between the germline ends. CDR1 is DFQATT, CDR2 SNEGSKA, per germline (reference sequence). This sample stems from a study of blood T cells in healthy people across ages. Study conclusions and caveats: Donors of long life had a larger count of naive CD4+ cells and greater diversity than aged donors.

What was sequenced was blood. The clonotype comes from a woman of 80 years or more in good health. This chain connects TRBV20-1 to TRBJ1-2; D is uncertain. This CDR3 reads CSAAPLEDYTF. For the CDR3, the DNA is TGCAGTGCTGCCCCCCTCGAGGACTACACCTTC.